This entry describes one T cell receptor (beta chain). Produced via immunoSEQ multiplex PCR; TCRdb's table is partial and in-frame only. In the table there are around 100,000 clones, around 86% of which are singletons. This CDR3 has 17 amino acids. V shed 5 bases and J 5 bases; nucleotides not matched to a gene: 13. Germline V gene data show CDR1 as SGHAT and CDR2 as FQNNGV. This record belongs to a study of PD-L1 blockade in urothelial cancer. Time point defined: pretreatment peripheral blood. This TCR derives from a man aged 55 to 69 with urothelial cancer. The sample consisted of PBMCs, taken around atezolizumab (anti-PD-L1) treatment. V is TRBV11-2 and J is TRBJ2-5, with 11 positions matching TRBD2. CDR3 in DNA: TGTGCCAGCAGCCCCGAATTCCTAGCGGGGGGCCGGGAGACCCAGTACTTC. Encoded protein: CASSPEFLAGGRETQYF.